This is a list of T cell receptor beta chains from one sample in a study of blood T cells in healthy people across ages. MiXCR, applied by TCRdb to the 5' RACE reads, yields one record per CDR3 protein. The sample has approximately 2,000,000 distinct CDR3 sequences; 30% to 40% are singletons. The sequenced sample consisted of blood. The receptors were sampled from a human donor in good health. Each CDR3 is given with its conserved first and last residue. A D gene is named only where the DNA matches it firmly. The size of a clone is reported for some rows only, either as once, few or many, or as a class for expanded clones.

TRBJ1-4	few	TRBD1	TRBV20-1	CSARGGTANEKLFF	TGCAGTGCTAGGGGCGGGACAGCTAATGAAAAACTGTTTTTT
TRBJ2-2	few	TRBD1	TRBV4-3	CASSEGAGYTGELFF	TGCGCCAGCAGTGAGGGGGCCGGGTATACCGGGGAGCTGTTTTTT
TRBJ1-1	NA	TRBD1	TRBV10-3	CAISEWAQGDTEAFF	TGTGCCATCAGTGAGTGGGCACAGGGGGACACTGAAGCTTTCTTT
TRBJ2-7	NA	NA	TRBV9	CASSVLGFPSDEQYF	TGTGCCAGCAGCGTCTTAGGGTTCCCTTCGGACGAGCAGTACTTC
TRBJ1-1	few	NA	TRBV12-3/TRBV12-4	CASRALGTCTEAFF	TGTGCCAGCAGGGCCCTGGGGACGTGCACTGAAGCTTTCTTT
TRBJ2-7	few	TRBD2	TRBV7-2	CASSLIAGYTYEQYF	TGTGCCAGCAGCCTCATAGCGGGGTATACCTACGAGCAGTACTTC
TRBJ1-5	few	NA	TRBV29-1	CSVVAVWERSEQPQHF	TGCAGCGTTGTAGCAGTCTGGGAGAGGTCCGAGCAGCCCCAGCATTTT
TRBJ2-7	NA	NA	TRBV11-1	CASSSGMHSYEQYF	TGTGCCAGCAGTTCCGGGATGCACTCCTACGAGCAGTACTTC
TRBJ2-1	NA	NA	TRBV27	CASSPGRENNEQFF	TGTGCCAGCAGTCCCGGTAGGGAAAACAATGAGCAGTTCTTC
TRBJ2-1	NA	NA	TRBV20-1	CSAGGTQKRDEQFF	TGCAGTGCAGGGGGGACTCAAAAGAGGGATGAGCAGTTCTTC
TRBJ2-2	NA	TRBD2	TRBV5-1	CASSLAASGNTGELFF	TGCGCCAGCAGCTTGGCTGCTAGCGGGAACACCGGGGAGCTGTTTTTT